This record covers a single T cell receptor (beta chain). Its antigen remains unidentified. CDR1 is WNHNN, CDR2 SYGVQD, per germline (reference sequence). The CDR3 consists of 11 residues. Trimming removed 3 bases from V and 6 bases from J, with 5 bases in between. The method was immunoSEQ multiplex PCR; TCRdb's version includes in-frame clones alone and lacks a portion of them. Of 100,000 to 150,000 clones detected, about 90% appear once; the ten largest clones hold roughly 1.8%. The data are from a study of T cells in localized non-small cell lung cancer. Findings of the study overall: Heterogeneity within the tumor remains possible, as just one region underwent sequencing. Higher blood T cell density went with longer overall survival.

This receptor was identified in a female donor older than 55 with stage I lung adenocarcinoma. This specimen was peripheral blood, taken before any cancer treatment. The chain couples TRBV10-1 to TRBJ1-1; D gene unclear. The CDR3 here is CASSDGAEAFF. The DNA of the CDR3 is TGCGCCAGCAGTGATGGGGCTGAAGCTTTCTTT.